This record looks at one TCR beta chain sequence and its context. Only a few counts were recorded for this clonotype. Its recognized antigen is unknown. Base qualities are not at hand, and no much larger clone is one base apart. The sample is drawn from a study of T-cell memory formation after mild COVID-19 (TCRdb year 2021). Regarding the complete study: TCR sequence clusters from the two donors were largely donor specific. Longitudinal TCRalpha and TCRbeta repertoire sequencing tracked T-cell clones expanding and contracting after mild COVID-19 in a couple of donors. The cohort comprised two young, previously healthy adult volunteers, one female and one male.

The CDR3 runs 14 residues from the cysteine to the phenylalanine. The read is trimmed to its CDR3 DNA, 42 bases read in frame from base 1. Compared with germline, V lacks 7 bases and J lacks 7 bases; bases without a gene match: 7. As encoded in the germline V gene (reference sequence), CDR1 is LGHDT while CDR2 is YNNKEL. PBMCs were isolated by Ficoll-Paque density gradient centrifugation. Here is what the overall study found, with its caveats: Whether the second-wave clones peaking on day 37 were SARS-CoV-2 specific was not confirmed. The study covered only two mild cases, and larger cohorts including severe cases with pre-infection samples were considered necessary. Some responding clones were detected in pre-infection memory, suggesting pre-existing cross-reactive memory T cells joined the SARS-CoV-2 response. Balanced CD4/CD8 phenotypes were observed for clones contracting from day 15 to 85, whereas a bias towards CD4+ was observed for a second wave of clones expanding from day 15 to 37. Contracting CD4+ clones were located mainly in the CM and EM memory subsets, whereas CD8+ clones were found to be enriched in EMRA.

The reads were generated on an Illumina NovaSeq 6000. TCRalpha and TCRbeta cDNA libraries were built by 5'RACE with constant-segment primers, adding sample barcodes and unique molecular identifiers. Trizol reagent was used to extract RNA from every sample. The libraries were amplified in two PCR steps, and the second step added a second sample barcode and Illumina TruSeq adapters. Sequencing of libraries was performed on an Illumina NovaSeq with 2 x 150 bp paired-end reads. In the original analysis: Reads were demultiplexed and collapsed into UMI-guided consensus sequences with migec v1.2.7. Using mixcr v2.1.11, the UMI consensuses were aligned to TRA and TRB V and J templates and assembled into clonotypes. Expanded or contracted clonotypes were those called significant by both edgeR and NoisET, with noise models trained on biological replicates. edgeR calls used a false discovery rate-adjusted p below 0.01 and a log2 fold-change threshold of 1. As an exploratory analysis of dynamics, PCA with hierarchical clustering was applied to max-normalized trajectories of the 1000 most abundant clonotypes. Separately sequenced CD4+ and CD8+ repertoires were used to assign a CD4 or CD8 phenotype to each responding clone. TCRdb's own reprocessing of the public reads used fastp at Q25 and MiXCR and kept productive beta chains. Under each unique CDR3 protein, matching rows form one entry showing the most common genes and DNA. TCRdb, rather than the study authors, made the V and J calls. This sample holds about 320,000 distinct CDR3 sequences; around 15% were observed only once. The ten largest make up under 25% of the sample.

The sample consisted of PBMCs or a T cell subset sorted from them (not recorded which). The sequence links TRBV3-1 to TRBJ2-1, with TRBD2 matching 10 junction bases. The receptor's source is a man aged 18-30 years who had mild COVID-19 (a few samples of this study predate the infection). The sample titles of this study are shuffled in the database, so cell type and time point are left out; the donor was told from shared clones. The CDR3 loop reads CASNRAGGINEQFF. The DNA sequence is TGTGCCAGCAACAGAGCGGGGGGGATTAATGAGCAGTTCTTC.